The clone carrying this TCR beta chain appeared a few times. Antigen specificity is unknown. Trimming cost V 1 base and J 5 bases, with 11 bases left between them. The germline CDR1 and CDR2 sequences are LGHDT and YNNKEL (reference sequence). This CDR3 has 14 residues. The sample belongs to a study of T-cell memory formation after mild COVID-19. Study-wide results and caveats: From day 15 to 85, contracting clones were balanced between CD4 and CD8, whereas later expanders leaned toward CD4+. The authors did not confirm SARS-CoV-2 specificity of second-wave clones peaking day 37.

Barcoded TCR alpha and TCR beta cDNA libraries with UMIs came from 5'RACE using constant-segment primers. TCRdb analysed the 5' RACE reads with MiXCR anew, one entry per CDR3 protein. The sample yields about 350,000 distinct CDR3 sequences, 28% seen once. The sequence was collected from an adult woman who had mild COVID-19 (a few samples of this study predate the infection). Cell type and time point are not known. Sample: PBMCs or a T cell subset sorted from them (not recorded which). V gene TRBV3-1 combines with J gene TRBJ1-1, with D hard to call. CDR3 protein: CASSQAATRTEAFF. As DNA, the CDR3 is TGTGCCAGCAGCCAAGCGGCAACGAGGACTGAAGCTTTCTTT.